The source of this T cell receptor beta chain is a study of OX40 agonist ivuxolimab in advanced cancers. General study findings and limits: Researchers did not establish what antigens the expanded peripheral T cells target. Compared with others, partial responders at 0.1-3.0 mg/kg displayed clonal expansion among the lowest. In CD8+ T cells, expanded clones were on average more numerous than in CD4+.

The data were produced by immunoSEQ multiplex PCR, yet TCRdb's version contains in-frame clones alone and is incomplete. The top ten clones hold around 0.16% of a sample with about 100,000 clones, about 91% of them seen once. Blood sampling took place at baseline, cycle 4 day 1, and cycle 7 day 1. In regard to this clone: No antigen is known for it.

The sequences come from CD4+ or CD8+ T cells sorted from blood, collected in a trial of the OX40 agonist ivuxolimab. This TCR was recovered from an adult with an advanced solid tumor such as melanoma, head and neck, liver or kidney cancer.

DNA for the CDR3: TGTGCCAGCAGCTTCTTTCCAGGTGAGCAGTTCTTC. This sequence encodes CASSFFPGEQFF. V usage is TRBV7-2 and J usage is TRBJ2-1; D unresolved. V gave up 3 bases and J gave up 9 bases, with 9 bases separating them. Germline lookup yields CDR1 SGHTA and CDR2 FQGNSA. The CDR3 is 12 amino acids. The whole variable domain, filled in from reference TRBV7-2 and TRBJ2-1, reads GAGVSQSPSNKVTEKGKDVELRCDPISGHTALYWYRQSLGQGLEFLIYFQGNSAPDKSGLPSDRFSAERTGGSVSTLTIQRTQQEDSAVYLCASSFFPGEQFFGPGTRLTVL.